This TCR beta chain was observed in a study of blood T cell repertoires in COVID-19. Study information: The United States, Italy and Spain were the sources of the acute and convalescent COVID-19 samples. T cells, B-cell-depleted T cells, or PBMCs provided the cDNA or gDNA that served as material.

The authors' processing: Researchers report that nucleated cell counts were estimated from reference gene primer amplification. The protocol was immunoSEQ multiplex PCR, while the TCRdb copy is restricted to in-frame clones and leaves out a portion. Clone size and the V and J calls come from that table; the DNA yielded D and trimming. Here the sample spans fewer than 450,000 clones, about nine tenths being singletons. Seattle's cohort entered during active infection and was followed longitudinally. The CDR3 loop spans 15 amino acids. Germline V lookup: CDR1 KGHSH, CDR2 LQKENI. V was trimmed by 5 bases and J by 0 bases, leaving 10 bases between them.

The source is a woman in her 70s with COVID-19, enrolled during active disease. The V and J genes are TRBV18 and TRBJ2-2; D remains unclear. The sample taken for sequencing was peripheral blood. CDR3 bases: TGTGCCAGCTCAGATATGACAACGAACACCGGGGAGCTGTTTTTT. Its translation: CASSDMTTNTGELFF.